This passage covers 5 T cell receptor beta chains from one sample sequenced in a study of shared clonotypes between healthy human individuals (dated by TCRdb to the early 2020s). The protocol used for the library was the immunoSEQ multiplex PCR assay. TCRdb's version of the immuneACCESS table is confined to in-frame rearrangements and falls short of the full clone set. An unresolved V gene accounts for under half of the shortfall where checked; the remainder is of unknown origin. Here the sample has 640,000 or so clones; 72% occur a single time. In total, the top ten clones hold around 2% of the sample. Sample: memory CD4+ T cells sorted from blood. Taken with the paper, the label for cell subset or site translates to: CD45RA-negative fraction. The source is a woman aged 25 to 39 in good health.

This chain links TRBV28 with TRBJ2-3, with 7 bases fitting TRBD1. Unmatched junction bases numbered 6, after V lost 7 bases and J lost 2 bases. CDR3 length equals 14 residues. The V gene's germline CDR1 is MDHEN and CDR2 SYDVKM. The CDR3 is CASKGGYLTDTQYF. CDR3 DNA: TGTGCCAGCAAAGGGGGCTACCTCACAGATACGCAGTATTTT.

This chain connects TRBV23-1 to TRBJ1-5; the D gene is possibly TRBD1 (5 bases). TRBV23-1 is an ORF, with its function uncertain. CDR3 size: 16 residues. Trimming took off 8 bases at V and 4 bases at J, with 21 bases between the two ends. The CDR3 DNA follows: TGCGCCAGCGGGGTACGGCGGTTTGGGGGGAATCAGCCCCAGCATTTT. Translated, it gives CASGVRRFGGNQPQHF.

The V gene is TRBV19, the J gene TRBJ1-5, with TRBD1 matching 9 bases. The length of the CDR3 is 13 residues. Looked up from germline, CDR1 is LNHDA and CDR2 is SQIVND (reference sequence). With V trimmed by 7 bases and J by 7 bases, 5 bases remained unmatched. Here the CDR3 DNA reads TGTGCCAGTATGGACAGGGGCGACCAGCCCCAGCATTTT. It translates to CASMDRGDQPQHF.

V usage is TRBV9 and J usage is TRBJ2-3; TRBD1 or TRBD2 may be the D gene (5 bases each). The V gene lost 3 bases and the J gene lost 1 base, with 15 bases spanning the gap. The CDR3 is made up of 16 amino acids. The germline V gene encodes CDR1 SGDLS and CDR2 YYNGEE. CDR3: CASSGPEGPGTDTQYF. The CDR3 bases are TGTGCCAGCAGCGGACCTGAGGGACCGGGCACAGATACGCAGTATTTT.

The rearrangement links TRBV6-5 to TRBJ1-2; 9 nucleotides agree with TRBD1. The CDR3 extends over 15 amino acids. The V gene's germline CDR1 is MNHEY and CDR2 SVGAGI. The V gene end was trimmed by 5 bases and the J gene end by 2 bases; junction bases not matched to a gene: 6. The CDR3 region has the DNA TGTGCCAGCAGTCTGGGCGGGACAGGGAACTATGGCTACACCTTC. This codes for CASSLGGTGNYGYTF.